These T cell receptor beta chains were read from a single sample in a study of metastatic and nonmetastatic thyroid tumors. Using MiXCR, TCRdb re-called clones from the PCR reads. The data show under 25,000 clones, around 25% seen once. Source material: blood. The receptors originated from a male donor with papillary thyroid cancer or a benign thyroid nodule (not recorded which). Some clones in this sample may be carry-over from other donors' samples. The CDR3 runs from the conserved cysteine through the conserved F or W. A D gene is named only where the DNA matches it firmly. For some rows the clone size is stated as once, few or many, or as a class when expanded; others skip it.

v_call,clone_size,d_call,j_call,cdr3_nt,cdr3_aa
TRBV20-1,.,.,TRBJ1-5,TGCAGTGCTAGAAATATGCCAGGGACGGGAAGCAATCAGCCCCAGCATTTT,CSARNMPGTGSNQPQHF
TRBV3-1,many,.,TRBJ2-1,TGTGCCAGCAGCCAAGATTGGAGGGGTCCCTACAATGAGCAGTTCTTC,CASSQDWRGPYNEQFF
TRBV28,medium-sized,TRBD1,TRBJ1-2,TGTGCCAGCAGTTTATTACCCCTGGCAGGGGGCAGAAACTATGGCTACACCTTC,CASSLLPLAGGRNYGYTF
TRBV6-1,medium-sized,.,TRBJ1-5,TGTGCCAGCAGTGAAGCGCTTCTCGGGCTTCAGCCCCAGCATTTT,CASSEALLGLQPQHF
TRBV28,.,TRBD2,TRBJ2-1,TGTGCCAGCAGTGGGACTAGCGTCACCTACAATGAGCAGTTCTTC,CASSGTSVTYNEQFF
TRBV20-1,medium-sized,.,TRBJ1-3,TGCAGTGCTAGAGATGTGGAGATCTCTGGAAACACCATATATTTT,CSARDVEISGNTIYF
TRBV2,few,.,TRBJ1-4,TGTGCCAGCAGTGGGAGTGGACAAGATGCAACTAATGAAAAACTGTTTTTT,CASSGSGQDATNEKLFF
TRBV5-6,many,.,TRBJ1-6,TGTGCCAGCAGCCTCGGGATTTTTTGGGGGTCCTATAATTCACCCCTCCACTTT,CASSLGIFWGSYNSPLHF
TRBV6-6,.,.,TRBJ2-1,TGTGCCAGCAGTTACTCGTTGGAAGGTTGGGCCAACAATGAGCAGTTCTTC,CASSYSLEGWANNEQFF
TRBV15,few,.,TRBJ2-7,TGTGCCACCAGCAGAGGACGCCAGTACGAGCAGTACTTC,CATSRGRQYEQYF
TRBV3-1,.,TRBD2,TRBJ2-7,TGTGCCAGCAGCCAAGGGCCACCGGGAGGGCCCTTTATAGGGCAGTACTTC,CASSQGPPGGPFIGQYF
TRBV19,medium-sized,.,TRBJ2-2,TGTGCCAGTATCCCGCGAGGGGGGCAGGATTATAGGGGGGAGCTGTTTTTT,CASIPRGGQDYRGELFF
TRBV20-1,.,.,TRBJ2-1,TGCAGTGCTTTTAGCGGACACAATGAGCAGTTCTTC,CSAFSGHNEQFF